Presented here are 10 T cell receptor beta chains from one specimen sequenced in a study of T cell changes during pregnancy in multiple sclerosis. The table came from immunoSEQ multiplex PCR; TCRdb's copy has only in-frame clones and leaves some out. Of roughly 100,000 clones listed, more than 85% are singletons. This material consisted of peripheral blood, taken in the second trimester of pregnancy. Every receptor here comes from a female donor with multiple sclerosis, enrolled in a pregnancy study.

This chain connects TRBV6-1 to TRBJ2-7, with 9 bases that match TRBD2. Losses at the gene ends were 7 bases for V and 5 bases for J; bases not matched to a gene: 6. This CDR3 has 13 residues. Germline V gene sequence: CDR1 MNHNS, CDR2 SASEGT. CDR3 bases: TGTGCCAGCATTGCTAGCGGGATGCACGAGCAGTACTTC. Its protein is CASIASGMHEQYF.

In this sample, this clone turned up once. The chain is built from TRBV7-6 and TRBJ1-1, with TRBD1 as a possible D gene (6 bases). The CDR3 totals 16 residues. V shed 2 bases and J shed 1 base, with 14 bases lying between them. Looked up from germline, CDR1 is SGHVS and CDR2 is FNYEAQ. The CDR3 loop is CASSLNPDSSNTEAFF. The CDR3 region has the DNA TGTGCCAGCAGCTTAAACCCGGACAGTTCGAACACTGAAGCTTTCTTT. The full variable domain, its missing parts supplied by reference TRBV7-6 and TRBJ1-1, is GAGVSQSPRYKVTKRGQDVALRCDPISGHVSLYWYRQALGQGPEFLTYFNYEAQQDKSGLPNDRFSAERPEGSISTLTIQRTEQRDSAMYRCASSLNPDSSNTEAFFGQGTRLTVV.

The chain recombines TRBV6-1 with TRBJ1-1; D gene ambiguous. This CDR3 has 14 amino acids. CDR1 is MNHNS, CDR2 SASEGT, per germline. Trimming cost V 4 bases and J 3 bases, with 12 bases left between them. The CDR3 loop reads CASSAGRGYTEAFF. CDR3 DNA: TGTGCCAGCAGTGCCGGTAGAGGTTACACTGAAGCTTTCTTT.

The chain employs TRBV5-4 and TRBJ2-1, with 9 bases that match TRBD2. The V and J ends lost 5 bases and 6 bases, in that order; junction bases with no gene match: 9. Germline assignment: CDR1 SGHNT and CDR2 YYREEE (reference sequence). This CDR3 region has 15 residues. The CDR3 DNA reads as TGTGCCAGCAGAGTGGCGGGAGGGCCACGCAATGAGCAGTTCTTC. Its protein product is CASRVAGGPRNEQFF.

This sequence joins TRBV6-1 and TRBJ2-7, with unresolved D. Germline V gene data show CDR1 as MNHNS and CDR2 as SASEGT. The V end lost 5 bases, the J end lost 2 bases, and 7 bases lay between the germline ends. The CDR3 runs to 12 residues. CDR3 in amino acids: CASSLRTYEQYF. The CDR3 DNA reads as TGTGCCAGCAGTTTGCGGACCTACGAGCAGTACTTC.

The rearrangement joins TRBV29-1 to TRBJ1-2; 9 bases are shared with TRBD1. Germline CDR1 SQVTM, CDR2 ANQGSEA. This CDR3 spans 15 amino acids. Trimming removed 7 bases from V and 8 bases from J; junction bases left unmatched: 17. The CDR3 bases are TGCAGCGACACCGGGACAGGGTGGGGCACAGGAGGCTACACCTTC. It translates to CSDTGTGWGTGGYTF. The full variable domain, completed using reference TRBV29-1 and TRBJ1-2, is SAVISQKPSRDICQRGTSLTIQCQVDSQVTMMFWYRQQPGQSLTLIATANQGSEATYESGFVIDKFPISRPNLTFSTLTVSNMSPEDSSIYLCSDTGTGWGTGGYTFGSGTRLTVV.

CDR3 residues: CASSTSLLAGDPREQYF. In DNA, the CDR3 is TGTGCCAGTAGTACCAGCTTACTAGCGGGAGACCCCAGGGAGCAGTACTTC. This chain uses TRBV19 with TRBJ2-7; 11 bases fit TRBD2. The ends lost 4 bases at V and 7 bases at J; junction bases unmatched: 15. CDR1 is LNHDA and CDR2 is SQIVND in the germline V gene (reference sequence). The CDR3 is made up of 17 amino acids.

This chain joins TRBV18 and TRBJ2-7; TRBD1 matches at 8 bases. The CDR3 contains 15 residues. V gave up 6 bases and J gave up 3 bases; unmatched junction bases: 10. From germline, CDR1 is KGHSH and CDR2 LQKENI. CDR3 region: CASSLDRVPIYEQYF. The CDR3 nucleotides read TGTGCCAGCTCCCTGGACAGGGTCCCCATCTACGAGCAGTACTTC.

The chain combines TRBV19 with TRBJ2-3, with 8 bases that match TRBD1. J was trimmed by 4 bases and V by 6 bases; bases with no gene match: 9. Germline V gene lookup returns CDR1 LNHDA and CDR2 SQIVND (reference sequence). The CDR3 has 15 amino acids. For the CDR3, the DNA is TGTGCCAGTAGCTCAGGGGGCAGTAGGGCAGATACGCAGTATTTT. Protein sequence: CASSSGGSRADTQYF.

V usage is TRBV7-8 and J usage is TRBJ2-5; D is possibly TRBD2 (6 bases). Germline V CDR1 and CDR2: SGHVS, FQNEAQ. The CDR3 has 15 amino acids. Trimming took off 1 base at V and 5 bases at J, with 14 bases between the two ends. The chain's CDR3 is CASSLDWSSVETQYF. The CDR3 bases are TGTGCCAGCAGCTTAGATTGGTCTAGCGTGGAGACCCAGTACTTC.